This T cell receptor (beta chain) is from a study of T cell responses to AZD1222 COVID-19 vaccine. This clone was recorded a few times. The method was immunoSEQ multiplex PCR; TCRdb's version includes in-frame clones alone and lacks a portion of them. The repertoire holds around 84,000 clones, with around 87% as singletons. The origin of this receptor is an adult in good health. The specimen was peripheral blood, collected on day 0 of AZD1222 vaccination.

The CDR3 DNA reads as TGTGCCAGCAGTTCTCTTAAAACTCTAGCCTACGAGCAGTACTTC. It yields the protein CASSSLKTLAYEQYF. The chain links TRBV28 to TRBJ2-7; D is uncertain. This CDR3 has 15 residues. V shed 4 bases and J shed 2 bases, with 15 bases lying between them. Looked up from germline, CDR1 is MDHEN and CDR2 is SYDVKM.